The rows below give T cell receptor beta chains drawn from one sample of a study of blood T cell repertoires in COVID-19. The table came from immunoSEQ multiplex PCR; TCRdb's copy has only in-frame clones and leaves some out. The data hold 150,000 to 200,000 clones, with approximately 90% observed a single time. The material sequenced was peripheral blood. All receptors come from a human donor in a cohort sampled during active COVID-19. CDR3s include the opening cysteine and the closing phenylalanine or tryptophan. Each record gives: CDR3 DNA, CDR3 protein, J gene, D gene, V gene, clone size. A D gene is named only where the DNA matches it firmly. Clone size is stated in some rows and not others, as once, few, many or a class when expanded.

DNA: TGTGTCAGAAGGGCAGCAGGGGGCGAGGGAGGTAGCCCCAATGAGCAGTTCTTC
CDR3: CVRRAAGGEGGSPNEQFF
J: TRBJ2-1
D: NA
V: TRBV7-5
size: once

DNA: TGCGCCAGCAGTGAGATGGTGATGCGGGCTGAAGCTTTCTTT
CDR3: CASSEMVMRAEAFF
J: TRBJ1-1
D: NA
V: TRBV10-2
size: NA

DNA: TGTGCCACAGGGGTTAGCAACATGAACACTGAAGCTTTCTTT
CDR3: CATGVSNMNTEAFF
J: TRBJ1-1
D: NA
V: TRBV28
size: NA

DNA: TGTGCCAGCAGTTTCCCGACAGGGAACACTGAAGCTTTCTTT
CDR3: CASSFPTGNTEAFF
J: TRBJ1-1
D: NA
V: TRBV28
size: NA

DNA: TGTGCCTGGAGTAGGGGTAACTATGGCTACACCTTC
CDR3: CAWSRGNYGYTF
J: TRBJ1-2
D: NA
V: TRBV30
size: few

DNA: TGTGCCAGCAAGCAGACAGATGCTAACTATGGCTACACCTTC
CDR3: CASKQTDANYGYTF
J: TRBJ1-2
D: NA
V: TRBV19
size: NA

DNA: TGCGCCAGCAGCGATATACCCATATCGGGGGGGCTCAAGATCCAGTACTTC
CDR3: CASSDIPISGGLKIQYF
J: TRBJ2-5
D: TRBD2
V: TRBV5-1
size: NA

DNA: TGTGCCAGCAGTTCCAAGACAGGGACTGCCTACGAGCAGTACTTC
CDR3: CASSSKTGTAYEQYF
J: TRBJ2-7
D: NA
V: TRBV6-5
size: NA

DNA: TGTGCCAGCAGCCACAGGGTATCCTACGAGCAGTACTTC
CDR3: CASSHRVSYEQYF
J: TRBJ2-7
D: NA
V: TRBV27
size: NA

DNA: TGTGCCTGGAGTCACCGAACCAGACTACAGGGTTACGAGCAGTACTTC
CDR3: CAWSHRTRLQGYEQYF
J: TRBJ2-7
D: NA
V: TRBV30
size: NA

DNA: TGTGCCAGCAGCTTAGTAGGACAGGCCACTGAAGCTTTCTTT
CDR3: CASSLVGQATEAFF
J: TRBJ1-1
D: TRBD1
V: TRBV7-8
size: once

DNA: TGTGCCAGCAGTTACTCGTTACAAGATAATTCACCCCTCCACTTT
CDR3: CASSYSLQDNSPLHF
J: TRBJ1-6
D: NA
V: TRBV6-2/TRBV6-3
size: NA

DNA: TGTGCCAGCAGGATACAGTTGAACACTGAAGCTTTCTTT
CDR3: CASRIQLNTEAFF
J: TRBJ1-1
D: NA
V: TRBV28
size: NA